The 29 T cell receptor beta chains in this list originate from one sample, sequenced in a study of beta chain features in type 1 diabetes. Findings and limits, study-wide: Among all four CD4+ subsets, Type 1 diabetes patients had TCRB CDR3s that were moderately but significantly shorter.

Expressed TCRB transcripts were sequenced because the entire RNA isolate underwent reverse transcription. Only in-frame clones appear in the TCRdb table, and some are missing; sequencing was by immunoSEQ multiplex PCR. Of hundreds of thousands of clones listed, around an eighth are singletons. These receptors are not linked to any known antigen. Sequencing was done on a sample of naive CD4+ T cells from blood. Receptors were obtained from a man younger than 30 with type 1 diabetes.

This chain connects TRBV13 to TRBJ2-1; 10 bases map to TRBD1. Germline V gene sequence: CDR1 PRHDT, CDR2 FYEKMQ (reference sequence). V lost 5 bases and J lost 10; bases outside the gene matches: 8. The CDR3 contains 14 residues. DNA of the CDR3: TGTGCCAGCAGCCCCCGGGACAGGGGAAACGAGCAGTTCTTC. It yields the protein CASSPRDRGNEQFF.

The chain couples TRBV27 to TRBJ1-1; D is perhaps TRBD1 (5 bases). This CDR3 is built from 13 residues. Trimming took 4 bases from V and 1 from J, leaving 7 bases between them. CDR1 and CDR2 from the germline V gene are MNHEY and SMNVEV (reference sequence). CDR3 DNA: TGTGCCAGCAGTTCAACAGGGAACACTGAAGCTTTCTTT. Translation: CASSSTGNTEAFF.

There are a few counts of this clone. The CDR3 protein is CASSLDRTGFNGYTF. CDR3 sequence (DNA): TGTGCCAGCAGCTTAGACCGGACAGGGTTTAATGGCTACACCTTC. The rearrangement links TRBV7-9 to TRBJ1-2; 8 nucleotides match TRBD1. The CDR3 extends over 15 amino acids. CDR1 SEHNR and CDR2 FQNEAQ come from the germline V gene (reference sequence). The J segment lost 6 bases and the V segment lost 1 base, leaving 7 bases of the junction unmatched.

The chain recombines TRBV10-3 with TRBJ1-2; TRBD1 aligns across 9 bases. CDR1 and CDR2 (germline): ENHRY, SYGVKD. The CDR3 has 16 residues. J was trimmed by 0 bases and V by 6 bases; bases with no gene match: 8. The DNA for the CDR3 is TGTGCCATCAGATCACCGGGACAGGGAACTAACTATGGCTACACCTTC. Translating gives CAIRSPGQGTNYGYTF.

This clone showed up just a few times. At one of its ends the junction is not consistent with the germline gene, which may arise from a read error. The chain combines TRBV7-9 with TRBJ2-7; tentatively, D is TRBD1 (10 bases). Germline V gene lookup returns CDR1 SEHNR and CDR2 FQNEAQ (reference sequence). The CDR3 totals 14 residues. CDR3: CASSSAVGSGGQGF. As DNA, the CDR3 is TGTGCCAGCAGCTCAGCCGTCGGTAGCGGGGGACAGGGGTTC.

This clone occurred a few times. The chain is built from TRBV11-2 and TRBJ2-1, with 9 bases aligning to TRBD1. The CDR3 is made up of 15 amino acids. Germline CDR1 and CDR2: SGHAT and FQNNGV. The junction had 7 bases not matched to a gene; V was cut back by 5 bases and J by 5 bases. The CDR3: CASSPGDRDNNEQFF. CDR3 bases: TGTGCCAGCAGCCCGGGGGACAGGGATAACAATGAGCAGTTCTTC.

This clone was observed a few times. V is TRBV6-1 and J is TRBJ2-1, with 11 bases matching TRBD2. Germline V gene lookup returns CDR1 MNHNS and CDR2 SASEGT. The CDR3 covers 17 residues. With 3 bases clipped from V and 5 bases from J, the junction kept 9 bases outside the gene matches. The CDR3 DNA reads TGTGCCAGCAGTGACTACCAACTAGCGGGGGTGAACAATGAGCAGTTCTTC. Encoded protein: CASSDYQLAGVNNEQFF.

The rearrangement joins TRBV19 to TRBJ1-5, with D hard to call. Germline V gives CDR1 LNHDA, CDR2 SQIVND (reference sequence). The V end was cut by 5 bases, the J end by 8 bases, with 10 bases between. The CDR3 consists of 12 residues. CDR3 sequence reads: CASSLPPEPQHF. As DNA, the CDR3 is TGTGCCAGTAGTCTACCCCCCGAGCCCCAGCATTTT.

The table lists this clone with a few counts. As DNA, the CDR3 is TGCGCCAGCAGTCCGGGCCAGGGCGGTAGCACAGATACGCAGTATTTT. It translates to CASSPGQGGSTDTQYF. The chain joins TRBV5-1 to TRBJ2-3, with D maybe TRBD1 (5 bases). Germline loops: CDR1 SGHRS, CDR2 YFSETQ. V was pared by 5 bases and J by 0 bases, with 16 bases between. The CDR3 runs 16 residues.

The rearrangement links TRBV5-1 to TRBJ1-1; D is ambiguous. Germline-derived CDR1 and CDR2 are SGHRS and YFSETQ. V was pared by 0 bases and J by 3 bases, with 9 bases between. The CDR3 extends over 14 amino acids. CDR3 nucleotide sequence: TGCGCCAGCAGCTTGGAGGGAGCGTACACTGAAGCTTTCTTT. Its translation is CASSLEGAYTEAFF.

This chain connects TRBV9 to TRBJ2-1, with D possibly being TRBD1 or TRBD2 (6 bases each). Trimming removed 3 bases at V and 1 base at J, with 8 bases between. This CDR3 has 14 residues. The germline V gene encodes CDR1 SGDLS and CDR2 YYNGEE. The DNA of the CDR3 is TGTGCCAGCAGCGAAGGGGGGTCCTACAATGAGCAGTTCTTC. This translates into CASSEGGSYNEQFF.

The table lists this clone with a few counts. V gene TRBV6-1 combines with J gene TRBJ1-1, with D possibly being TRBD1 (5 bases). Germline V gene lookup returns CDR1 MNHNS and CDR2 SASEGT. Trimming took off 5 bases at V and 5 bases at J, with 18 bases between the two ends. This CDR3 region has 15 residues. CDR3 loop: CASSSTQGIGTEAFF. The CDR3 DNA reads TGTGCCAGCAGTTCTACCCAGGGTATTGGGACTGAAGCTTTCTTT.

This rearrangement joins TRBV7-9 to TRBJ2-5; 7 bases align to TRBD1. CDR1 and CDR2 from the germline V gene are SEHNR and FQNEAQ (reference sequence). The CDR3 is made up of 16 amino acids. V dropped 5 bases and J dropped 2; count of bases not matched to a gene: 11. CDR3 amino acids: CASSVRGRGKQETQYF. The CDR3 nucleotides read TGTGCCAGCAGCGTACGGGGCAGGGGGAAGCAAGAGACCCAGTACTTC.

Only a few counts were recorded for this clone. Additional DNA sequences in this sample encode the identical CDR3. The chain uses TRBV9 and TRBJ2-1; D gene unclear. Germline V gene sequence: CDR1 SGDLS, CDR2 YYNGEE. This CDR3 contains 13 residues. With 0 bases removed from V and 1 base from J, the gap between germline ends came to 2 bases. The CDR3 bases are TGTGCCAGCAGCGTAGGATCCTACAATGAGCAGTTCTTC. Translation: CASSVGSYNEQFF.

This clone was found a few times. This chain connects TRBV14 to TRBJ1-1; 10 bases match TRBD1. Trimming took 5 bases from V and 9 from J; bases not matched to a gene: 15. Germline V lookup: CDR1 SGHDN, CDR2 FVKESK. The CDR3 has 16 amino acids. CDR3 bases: TGTGCCAGCAGCGCAAGACCGGGACAGGGGCTGGGTAAAGCTTTCTTT. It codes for CASSARPGQGLGKAFF. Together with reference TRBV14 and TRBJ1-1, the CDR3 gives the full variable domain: EAGVTQFPSHSVIEKGQTVTLRCDPISGHDNLYWYRRVMGKEIKFLLHFVKESKQDESGMPNNRFLAERTGGTYSTLKVQPAELEDSGVYFCASSARPGQGLGKAFFGQGTRLTVV.

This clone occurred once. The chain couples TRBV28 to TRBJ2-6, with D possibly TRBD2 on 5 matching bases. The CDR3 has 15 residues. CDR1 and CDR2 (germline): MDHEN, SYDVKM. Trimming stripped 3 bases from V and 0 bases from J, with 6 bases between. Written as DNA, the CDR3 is TGTGCCAGCAGTTTCGGGGTCTCTGGGGCCAACGTCCTGACTTTC. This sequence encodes CASSFGVSGANVLTF.

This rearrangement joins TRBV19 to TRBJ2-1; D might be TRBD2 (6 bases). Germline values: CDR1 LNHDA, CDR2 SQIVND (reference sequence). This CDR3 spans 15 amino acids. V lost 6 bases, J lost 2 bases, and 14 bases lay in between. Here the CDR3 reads CASRQRAGPYNEQFF. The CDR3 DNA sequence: TGTGCCAGTAGGCAGCGGGCAGGGCCCTACAATGAGCAGTTCTTC. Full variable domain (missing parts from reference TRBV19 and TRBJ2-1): DGGITQSPKYLFRKEGQNVTLSCEQNLNHDAMYWYRQDPGQGLRLIYYSQIVNDFQKGDIAEGYSVSREKKESFPLTVTSAQKNPTAFYLCASRQRAGPYNEQFFGPGTRLTVL.

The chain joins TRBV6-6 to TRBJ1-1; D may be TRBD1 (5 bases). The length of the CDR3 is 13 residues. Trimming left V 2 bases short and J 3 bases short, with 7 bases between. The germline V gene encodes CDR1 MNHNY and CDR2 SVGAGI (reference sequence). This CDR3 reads CASSYGGYTEAFF. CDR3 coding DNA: TGTGCCAGCAGTTACGGGGGTTACACTGAAGCTTTCTTT.

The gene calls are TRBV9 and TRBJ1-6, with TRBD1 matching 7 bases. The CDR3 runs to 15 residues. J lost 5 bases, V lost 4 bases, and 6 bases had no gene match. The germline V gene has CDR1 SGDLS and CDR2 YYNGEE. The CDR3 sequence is CASSSRTGDNSPLHF. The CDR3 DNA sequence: TGTGCCAGCAGCTCCCGGACAGGTGATAATTCACCCCTCCACTTT.

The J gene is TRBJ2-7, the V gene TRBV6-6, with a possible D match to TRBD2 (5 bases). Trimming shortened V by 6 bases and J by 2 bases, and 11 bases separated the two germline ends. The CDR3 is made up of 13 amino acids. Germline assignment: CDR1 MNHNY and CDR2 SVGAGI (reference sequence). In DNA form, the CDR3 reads TGTGCCAGCAGGCCGGACTGGACCTACGAGCAGTACTTC. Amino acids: CASRPDWTYEQYF.

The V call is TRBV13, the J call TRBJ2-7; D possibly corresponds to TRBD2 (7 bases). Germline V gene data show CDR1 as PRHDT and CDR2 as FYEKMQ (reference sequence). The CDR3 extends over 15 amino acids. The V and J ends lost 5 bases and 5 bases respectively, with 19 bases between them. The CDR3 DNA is TGTGCCAGCAGCCTGATGGGGGGGCCGCGGAACGAGCAGTACTTC. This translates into CASSLMGGPRNEQYF. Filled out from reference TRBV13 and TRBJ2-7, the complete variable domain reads AAGVIQSPRHLIKEKRETATLKCYPIPRHDTVYWYQQGPGQDPQFLISFYEKMQSDKGSIPDRFSAQQFSDYHSELNMSSLELGDSALYFCASSLMGGPRNEQYFGPGTRLTVT.

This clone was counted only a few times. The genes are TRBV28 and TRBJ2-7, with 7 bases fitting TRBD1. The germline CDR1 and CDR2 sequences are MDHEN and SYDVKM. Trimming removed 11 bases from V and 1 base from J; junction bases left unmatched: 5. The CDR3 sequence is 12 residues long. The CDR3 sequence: CASGTASYEQYF. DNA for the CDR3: TGTGCCTCCGGGACAGCGTCCTACGAGCAGTACTTC. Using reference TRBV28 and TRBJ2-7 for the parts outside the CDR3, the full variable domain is DVKVTQSSRYLVKRTGEKVFLECVQDMDHENMFWYRQDPGLGLRLIYFSYDVKMKEKGDIPEGYSVSREKKERFSLILESASTNQTSMYLCASGTASYEQYFGPGTRLTVT.

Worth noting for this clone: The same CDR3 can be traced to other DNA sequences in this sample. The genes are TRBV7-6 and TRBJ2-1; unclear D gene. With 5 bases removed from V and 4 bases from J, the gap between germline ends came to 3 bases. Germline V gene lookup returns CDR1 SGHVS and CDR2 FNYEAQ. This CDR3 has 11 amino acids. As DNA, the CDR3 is TGTGCCAGCAGCGCTTACAATGAGCAGTTCTTC. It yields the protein CASSAYNEQFF.

Here the CDR3 reads CASSQEVLSSYNEQFF. The DNA for the CDR3 is TGTGCCAGCAGCCAAGAGGTGCTCAGCTCCTACAATGAGCAGTTCTTC. The chain couples TRBV4-2 to TRBJ2-1; D not certain. Trimming took 0 bases from V and 0 from J, leaving 9 bases between them. CDR1 is LGHNA, CDR2 YNFKEQ, per germline. The CDR3 consists of 16 residues.

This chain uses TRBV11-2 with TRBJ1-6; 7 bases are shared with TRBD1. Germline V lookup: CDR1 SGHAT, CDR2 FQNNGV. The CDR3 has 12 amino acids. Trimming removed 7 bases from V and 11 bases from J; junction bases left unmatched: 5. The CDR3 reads CASTLQGPPLHF. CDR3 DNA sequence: TGTGCCAGCACGTTACAGGGGCCACCCCTCCACTTT.

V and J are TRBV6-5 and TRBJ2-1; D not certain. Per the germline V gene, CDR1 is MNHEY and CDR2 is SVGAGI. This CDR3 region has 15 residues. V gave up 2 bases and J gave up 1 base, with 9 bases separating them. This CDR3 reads CASSYGLASYNEQFF. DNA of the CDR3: TGTGCCAGCAGTTACGGGCTTGCTTCCTACAATGAGCAGTTCTTC.

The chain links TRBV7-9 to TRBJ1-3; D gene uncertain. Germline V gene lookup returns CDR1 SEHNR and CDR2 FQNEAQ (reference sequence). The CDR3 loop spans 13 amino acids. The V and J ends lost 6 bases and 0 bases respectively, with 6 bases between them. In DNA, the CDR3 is TGTGCCAGCAGATCGAGCTCTGGAAACACCATATATTTT. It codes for CASRSSSGNTIYF.

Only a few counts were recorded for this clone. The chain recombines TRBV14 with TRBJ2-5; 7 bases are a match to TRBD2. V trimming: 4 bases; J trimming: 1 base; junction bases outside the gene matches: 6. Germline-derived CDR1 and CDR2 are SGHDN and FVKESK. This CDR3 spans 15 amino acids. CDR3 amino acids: CASSRMGGIQETQYF. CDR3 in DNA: TGTGCCAGCAGCCGTATGGGGGGGATCCAAGAGACCCAGTACTTC.

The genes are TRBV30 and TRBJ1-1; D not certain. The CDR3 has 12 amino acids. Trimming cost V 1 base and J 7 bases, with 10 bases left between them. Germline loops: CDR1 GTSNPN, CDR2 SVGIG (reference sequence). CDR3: CAWSGGRGEAFF. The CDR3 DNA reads TGTGCCTGGAGTGGAGGTCGGGGTGAAGCTTTCTTT.